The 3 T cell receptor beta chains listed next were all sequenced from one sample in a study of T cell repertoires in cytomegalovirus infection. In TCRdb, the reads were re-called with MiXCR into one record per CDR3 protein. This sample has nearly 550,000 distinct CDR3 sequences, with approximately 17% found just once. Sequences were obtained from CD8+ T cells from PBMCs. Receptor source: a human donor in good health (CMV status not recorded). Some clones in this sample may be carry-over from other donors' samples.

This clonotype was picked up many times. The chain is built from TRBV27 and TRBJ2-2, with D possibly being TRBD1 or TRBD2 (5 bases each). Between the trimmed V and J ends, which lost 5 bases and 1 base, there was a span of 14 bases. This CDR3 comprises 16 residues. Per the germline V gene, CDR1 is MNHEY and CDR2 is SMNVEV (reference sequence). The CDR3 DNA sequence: TGTGCCAGCAGTCCCATGCGTGGGGGGAACACCGGGGAGCTGTTTTTT. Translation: CASSPMRGGNTGELFF.

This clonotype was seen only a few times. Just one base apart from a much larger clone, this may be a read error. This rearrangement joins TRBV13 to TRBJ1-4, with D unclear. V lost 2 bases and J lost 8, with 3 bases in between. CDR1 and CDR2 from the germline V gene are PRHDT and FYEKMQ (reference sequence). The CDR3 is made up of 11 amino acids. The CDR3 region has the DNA TGTGCCAGCAGCTTACACGAAAAACTGTTTTTT. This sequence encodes CASSLHEKLFF.

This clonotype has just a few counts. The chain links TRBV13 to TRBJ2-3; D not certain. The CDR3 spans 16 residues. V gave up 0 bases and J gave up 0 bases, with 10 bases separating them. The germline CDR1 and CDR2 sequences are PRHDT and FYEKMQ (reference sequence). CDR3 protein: CASSLGLALSTDTQYF. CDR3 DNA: TGTGCCAGCAGCTTAGGCCTTGCACTAAGCACAGATACGCAGTATTTT.